This T cell receptor (beta chain) is drawn from a study of CD4 T cells in relation to SARS-CoV-2 and coronaviruses. Study findings and constraints: Approximately 65% of donors had memory CD4+ clonotypes crossrecognizing SARS-CoV-2 and common cold coronavirus spike.

Before the COVID-19 pandemic, during about 2010-2018, CD4+ T cells were taken from unexposed donors. CD4+ T cells were isolated from the cells after around 10 days of culture. As cell numbers allowed, unexposed-donor CD4+ T cells faced SARS-CoV-2 S/N and four cold-coronavirus spikes. Using immunoSEQ multiplex PCR, the repertoire was profiled, and TCRdb retains in-frame clones only, with some absent. The sample consists of roughly 30,000 clones, around three quarters of them appearing once. Notes on this clone: What it binds is unknown.

Sample: CD4+ T cells from PBMCs, cultured in vitro. The sequence was obtained from a human donor in good health.

CDR3: CASSLGLDEYNEQFF. The CDR3 DNA reads TGCGCCAGCAGCTTGGGACTAGACGAATACAATGAGCAGTTCTTC. This chain uses TRBV5-1 with TRBJ2-1; tentative D call: TRBD2 (6 bases). Germline V gives CDR1 SGHRS, CDR2 YFSETQ. CDR3 length: 15 residues. The germline V and J ends were trimmed by 0 bases and 4 bases, with 11 bases remaining between them. The complete variable domain, with remaining parts taken from reference TRBV5-1 and TRBJ2-1, reads KAGVTQTPRYLIKTRGQQVTLSCSPISGHRSVSWYQQTPGQGLQFLFEYFSETQRNKGNFPGRFSGRQFSNSRSEMNVSTLELGDSALYLCASSLGLDEYNEQFFGPGTRLTVL.